The clone carrying this T cell receptor (beta chain) was seen only a few times. Antigen specificity is unknown. TCRdb re-called the PCR reads through MiXCR, storing one row per CDR3 protein. This sample has 60,000 to 70,000 distinct CDR3 sequences, with under 20% found just once. The source of the sample is a study of molecular identifiers for immune sequencing clone quantification. Study details: Replicates partitioned RNA from around 18,000 or 91,000 naive CD8 cells into five parts, sequencing four.

Study findings and constraints: Clones that had above 20 RNA copies took up over 99% of effector molecules but under 1% in naive cells.

The CDR3 runs to 13 residues. CDR1 is ENHRY, CDR2 SYGVKD, per germline. J gave up 6 bases and V 6 bases, and 5 bases lay outside the gene matches. This TCR came from a human donor in good health. Some libraries in this study had Jurkat cell RNA spiked in. This chain links TRBV10-3 with TRBJ2-1; 7 bases agree with TRBD1. Sequenced sample: naive CD8+ T cells from blood, with Jurkat cell RNA spiked in. The sample's subset: FACS-sorted CD8+CD4-CCR7+CD45RA+ naive T cells. The CDR3 is CAIRPGQINEQFF. Written as DNA, the CDR3 is TGTGCCATCAGGCCGGGACAGATCAATGAGCAGTTCTTC.